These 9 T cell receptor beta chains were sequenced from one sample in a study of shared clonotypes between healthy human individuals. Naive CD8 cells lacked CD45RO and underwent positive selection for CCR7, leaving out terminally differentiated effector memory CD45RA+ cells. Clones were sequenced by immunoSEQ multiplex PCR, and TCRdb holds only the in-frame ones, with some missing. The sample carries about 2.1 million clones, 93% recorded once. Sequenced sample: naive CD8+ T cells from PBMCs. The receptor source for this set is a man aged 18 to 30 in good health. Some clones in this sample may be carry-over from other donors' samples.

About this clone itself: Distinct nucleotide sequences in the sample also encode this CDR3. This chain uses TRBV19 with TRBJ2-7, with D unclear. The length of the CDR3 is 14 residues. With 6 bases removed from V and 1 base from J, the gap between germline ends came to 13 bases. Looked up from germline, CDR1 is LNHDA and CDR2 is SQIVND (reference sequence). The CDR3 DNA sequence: TGTGCCAGTAGCCTAGGTCTGGGATCCTACGAGCAGTACTTC. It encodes CASSLGLGSYEQYF.

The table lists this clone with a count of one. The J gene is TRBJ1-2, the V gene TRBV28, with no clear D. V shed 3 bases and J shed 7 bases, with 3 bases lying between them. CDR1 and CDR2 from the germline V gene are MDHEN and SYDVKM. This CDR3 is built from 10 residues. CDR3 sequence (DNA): TGTGCCAGCAGTTTCCCTGGCTACACCTTC. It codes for CASSFPGYTF.

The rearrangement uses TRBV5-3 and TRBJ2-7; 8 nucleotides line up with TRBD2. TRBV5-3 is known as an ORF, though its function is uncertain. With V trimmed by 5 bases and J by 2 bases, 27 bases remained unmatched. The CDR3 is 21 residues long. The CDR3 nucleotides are TGTGCCAGAAGACTGACTGAGACTACCGGGACTAGTCCCTTAGTTCCCTACGAGCAGTACTTC. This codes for CARRLTETTGTSPLVPYEQYF.

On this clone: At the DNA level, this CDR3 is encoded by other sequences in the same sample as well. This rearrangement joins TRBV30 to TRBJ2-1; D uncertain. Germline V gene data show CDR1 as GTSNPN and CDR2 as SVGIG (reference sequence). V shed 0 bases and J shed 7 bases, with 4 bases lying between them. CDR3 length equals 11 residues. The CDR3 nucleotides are TGTGCCTGGAGTGTAGGGAATGAGCAGTTCTTC. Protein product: CAWSVGNEQFF.

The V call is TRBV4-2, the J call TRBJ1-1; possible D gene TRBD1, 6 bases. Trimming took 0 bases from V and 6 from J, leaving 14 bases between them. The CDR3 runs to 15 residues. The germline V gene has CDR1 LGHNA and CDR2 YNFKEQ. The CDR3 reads CASSQDVGALAEAFF. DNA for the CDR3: TGTGCCAGCAGCCAAGATGTGGGGGCGTTGGCTGAAGCTTTCTTT.

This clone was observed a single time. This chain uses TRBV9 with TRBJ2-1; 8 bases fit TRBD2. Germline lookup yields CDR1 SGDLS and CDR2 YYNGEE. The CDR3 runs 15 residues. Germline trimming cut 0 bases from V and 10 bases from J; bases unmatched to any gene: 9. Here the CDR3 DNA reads TGTGCCAGCAGCGTAGACGCTGTAGCGGGAAGAGAGCAGTTCTTC. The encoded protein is CASSVDAVAGREQFF.

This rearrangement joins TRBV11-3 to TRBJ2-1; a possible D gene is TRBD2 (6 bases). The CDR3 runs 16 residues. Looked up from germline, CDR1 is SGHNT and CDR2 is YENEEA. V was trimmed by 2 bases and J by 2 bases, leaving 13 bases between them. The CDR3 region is CASSLSSASTYNEQFF. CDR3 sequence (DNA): TGTGCCAGCAGCTTATCTAGCGCCAGCACCTACAATGAGCAGTTCTTC.

CDR3: CASSLDWSSYNEQFF. The CDR3, as DNA: TGTGCCAGCAGCTTGGATTGGAGTTCCTACAATGAGCAGTTCTTC. The rearrangement joins TRBV5-6 to TRBJ2-1; D unresolved. The V end lost 0 bases, the J end lost 1 base, and 8 bases lay between the germline ends. This CDR3 contains 15 residues. The V gene's germline CDR1 is SGHDT and CDR2 YYEEEE.

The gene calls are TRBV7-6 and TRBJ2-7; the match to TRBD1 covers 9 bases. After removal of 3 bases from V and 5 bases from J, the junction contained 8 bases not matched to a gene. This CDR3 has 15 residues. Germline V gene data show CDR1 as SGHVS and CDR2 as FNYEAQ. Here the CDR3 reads CASSFGTGRGNEQYF. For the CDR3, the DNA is TGTGCCAGCAGCTTTGGGACAGGGAGAGGGAACGAGCAGTACTTC.